This T cell receptor (beta chain) was recovered during a study of identical twins. TCRdb fed the 5' RACE reads into MiXCR, producing one record per CDR3 protein. Among 1.5 million to 2 million distinct CDR3 sequences listed, about 32% were seen once. Healthy Caucasian donors formed the entire cohort. The CDR3 spans 13 residues. V lost 11 bases to trimming and J lost 7 bases; unmatched junction nucleotides: 10. Germline values: CDR1 ENHRY, CDR2 SYGVKD. This chain uses TRBV10-3 with TRBJ2-1; 8 positions match TRBD1. The specimen was cord blood. This sequence was found in a newborn girl in good health. DNA of the CDR3: TGTGCCTCCACTGACAGGGGCGGGAATGAGCAGTTCTTC. Translating it yields CASTDRGGNEQFF.